These 4 T cell receptor beta chains were all obtained from the same sample, sequenced in a study of cytomegalovirus exposure and HLA in healthy donors. 13 Jbeta primers and 60 Vbeta primers were used for the PCR. Clones were read by immunoSEQ multiplex PCR, and TCRdb kept only the in-frame ones, dropping some. Of roughly 150,000 clones detected, about 70% appear once; the ten largest clones hold more than 3%. The sample consisted of PBMCs. All receptors derive from a male donor in good health and CMV-seronegative.

The chain recombines TRBV6-5 with TRBJ1-3, with D possibly TRBD1 on 6 matching bases. From germline, CDR1 is MNHEY and CDR2 SVGAGI. The CDR3 has 15 amino acids. V lost 5 bases, J lost 2 bases, and 13 bases lay in between. The CDR3 loop is CASSVSGVPGNTIYF. DNA of the CDR3: TGTGCCAGCAGTGTATCAGGGGTCCCTGGAAACACCATATATTTT.

The V and J genes are TRBV11-2 and TRBJ2-7; 8 bases align to TRBD1. The CDR3 is 12 amino acids. Germline V gene data show CDR1 as SGHAT and CDR2 as FQNNGV. The V gene end was trimmed by 5 bases and the J gene end by 6 bases; junction bases not matched to a gene: 3. The CDR3 region is CASSPGTGEQYF. DNA for the CDR3: TGTGCCAGCAGCCCCGGGACAGGCGAGCAGTACTTC.

This rearrangement joins TRBV28 to TRBJ1-6; a weak D match, TRBD1 (6 bases). Per germline, CDR1 MDHEN and CDR2 SYDVKM. V was clipped by 4 bases and J by 4 bases, with 14 bases between them. This CDR3 contains 16 residues. DNA for the CDR3: TGTGCCAGCAGTTCCACAGGGCTCATTTATAATTCACCCCTCCACTTT. Amino acids: CASSSTGLIYNSPLHF.

There are a few counts of this clone. The V and J genes are TRBV28 and TRBJ1-2; D perhaps matches TRBD1 (6 bases). The CDR3 extends over 14 amino acids. V lost 7 bases to trimming and J lost 2 bases, with 14 bases between them. Germline CDR1 is MDHEN and CDR2 is SYDVKM. CDR3 sequence: CASNSNRENYGYTF. In DNA, the CDR3 is TGTGCCAGCAACTCAAACAGGGAGAACTATGGCTACACCTTC.